Each of the 26 T cell receptor beta chains below was sequenced from the same sample in a study of CD8+CD57+ T cells in acquired aplastic anemia. Genomic DNA, the template, was used for profiling of the TCR beta VDJ and CDR3. TCRdb recomputed calls from the reads with MiXCR, one row per CDR3 protein. The sample has 200,000 or so distinct CDR3 sequences, 64% seen once; the top ten hold 46%. Sequenced input: sorted CD4+, CD8+, or CD8+CD57+ T cells (not recorded which) from PBMCs. These receptors were obtained from a human donor with severe aplastic anemia or a healthy control (not recorded which).

CDR3 in DNA: TGCAGTGCGACGACAGGGGATAGCAATCAGCCCCAGCATTTT. This sequence encodes CSATTGDSNQPQHF. The chain recombines TRBV20-1 with TRBJ1-5; 8 bases map to TRBD1. The V segment lost 6 bases and the J segment 0 bases; nucleotides outside the gene matches: 4. The CDR3 spans 14 residues. Germline V CDR1 and CDR2: DFQATT, SNEGSKA (reference sequence).

The table lists this clonotype with a count of one. The chain employs TRBV19 and TRBJ1-1; 7 bases agree with TRBD1. Germline V lookup: CDR1 LNHDA, CDR2 SQIVND (reference sequence). The V gene end was trimmed by 4 bases and the J gene end by 1 base; junction bases not matched to a gene: 6. This CDR3 is 15 amino acids long. CDR3 region: CASSSEGATNTEAFF. The CDR3 nucleotides read TGTGCCAGTAGTAGCGAGGGGGCGACGAACACTGAAGCTTTCTTT.

The genes are TRBV7-2 and TRBJ2-3; D not certain. The CDR3 sequence is 13 residues long. The germline V gene encodes CDR1 SGHTA and CDR2 FQGNSA. V shed 1 base and J shed 3 bases, with 5 bases lying between them. CDR3 sequence reads: CASSLEWTDTQYF. CDR3 bases: TGTGCCAGCAGCTTAGAATGGACAGATACGCAGTATTTT.

The chain employs TRBV30 and TRBJ1-2; D is undetermined. From germline, CDR1 is GTSNPN and CDR2 SVGIG (reference sequence). Trimming shortened V by 2 bases and J by 5 bases, and 6 bases separated the two germline ends. The CDR3 is made up of 11 amino acids. The CDR3: CAWSPGYGYTF. CDR3 nucleotides: TGTGCCTGGAGTCCGGGGTATGGCTACACCTTC.

This chain links TRBV2 with TRBJ2-3; a weak D match, TRBD2 (5 bases). The germline V gene has CDR1 SNHLY and CDR2 FYNNEI. V lost 8 bases, J lost 5 bases, and 20 bases lay in between. The CDR3 has 15 residues. The CDR3 bases are TGTGCCAGCGGGGAAAGGGCGGTAAGCGGAGATACGCAGTATTTT. Protein sequence: CASGERAVSGDTQYF.

V usage is TRBV2 and J usage is TRBJ2-3; 10 nucleotides align to TRBD1. Per germline, CDR1 SNHLY and CDR2 FYNNEI. Unmatched junction bases numbered 7, after V lost 7 bases and J lost 6 bases. The CDR3 runs 14 residues. The CDR3 DNA is TGTGCCAGCATGTGGGACAGGGGTTCGGATACGCAGTATTTT. Translation gives CASMWDRGSDTQYF.

Details on this clonotype: The CDR3 ends on some other residue instead of the conserved phenylalanine or tryptophan, so this is likely a read error. Because the CDR3's place on the DNA is in doubt, the DNA is left out and the CDR3 is given as listed by TCRdb. The chain is built from TRBV12-3 or TRBV12-4 and TRBJ1-1; the table's D call, TRBD1, has no DNA check behind it. The CDR3 extends over 11 residues, inclusive of both ends. CDR3 in amino acids: CASSLGGRGFC.

In its sample, this clonotype was seen a few times. V gene TRBV5-5 combines with J gene TRBJ1-1; a possible D gene is TRBD1 (5 bases). Trimming left V 2 bases short and J 3 bases short, with 14 bases between. CDR3 length: 15 residues. Germline V gives CDR1 SGHKS, CDR2 YYEKEE (reference sequence). CDR3 sequence (DNA): TGTGCCAGCAGCTTCCTCCAGGGTACTTACACTGAAGCTTTCTTT. It specifies CASSFLQGTYTEAFF. Full variable domain (outside the CDR3, taken from reference TRBV5-5 and TRBJ1-1): DAGVTQSPTHLIKTRGQQVTLRCSPISGHKSVSWYQQVLGQGPQFIFQYYEKEERGRGNFPDRFSARQFPNYSSELNVNALLLGDSALYLCASSFLQGTYTEAFFGQGTRLTVV.

The chain recombines TRBV25-1 with TRBJ2-7; D perhaps matches TRBD1 (6 bases). The V gene lost 4 bases and the J gene lost 3 bases, with 22 bases spanning the gap. The germline V gene encodes CDR1 MGHDK and CDR2 SYGVNS. This CDR3 region has 17 residues. CDR3 amino acids: CASSATPLQGPFYEQYF. In nucleotides, the CDR3 is TGTGCCAGCAGTGCGACACCGCTACAGGGACCCTTCTACGAGCAGTACTTC.

This clonotype was detected many times. The chain combines TRBV6-5 with TRBJ2-7, with 11 bases lining up with TRBD1. Per germline, CDR1 MNHEY and CDR2 SVGAGI. V was pared by 4 bases and J by 4 bases, with 9 bases of the junction left unmatched. The CDR3 is 16 residues long. The CDR3 region has the DNA TGTGCCAGCAGTTCCTCCGGGACAGGGGGTTTTTACGAGCAGTACTTC. Its protein product is CASSSSGTGGFYEQYF.

The chain uses TRBV2 and TRBJ1-5; 11 positions agree with TRBD1. Trimming removed 6 bases from V and 6 bases from J; junction bases left unmatched: 7. Germline assignment: CDR1 SNHLY and CDR2 FYNNEI. This CDR3 spans 15 amino acids. The CDR3 reads CASSAFGQGAQPQHF. Here the CDR3 DNA reads TGTGCCAGCAGCGCATTTGGACAGGGGGCTCAGCCCCAGCATTTT.

J is TRBJ2-7 and V is TRBV7-8; no clear D gene. The germline V gene has CDR1 SGHVS and CDR2 FQNEAQ. V lost 5 bases and J lost 3, with 11 bases in between. The length of the CDR3 is 13 residues. The chain's CDR3 is CASSPPTYYEQYF. For the CDR3, the DNA is TGTGCCAGCAGCCCACCGACATACTACGAGCAGTACTTC.

The chain couples TRBV7-9 to TRBJ1-1; unclear D gene. Trimming pared 1 base from V and 3 bases from J, leaving 3 bases between. The CDR3 totals 12 residues. Germline CDR1 SEHNR, CDR2 FQNEAQ (reference sequence). The CDR3 protein is CASSLDDTEAFF. DNA of the CDR3: TGTGCCAGCAGCTTAGACGACACTGAAGCTTTCTTT. The entire variable domain, with the rest obtained from reference TRBV7-9 and TRBJ1-1, is as follows: DTGVSQNPRHKITKRGQNVTFRCDPISEHNRLYWYRQTLGQGPEFLTYFQNEAQLEKSRLLSDRFSAERPKGSFSTLEIQRTEQGDSAMYLCASSLDDTEAFFGQGTRLTVV.

The chain joins TRBV10-2 to TRBJ1-3; 9 bases map to TRBD1. V lost 5 bases and J lost 1; bases outside the gene matches: 6. Germline V gene data show CDR1 as WSHSY and CDR2 as SAAADI. The CDR3 is 16 residues long. CDR3 residues: CASSPQQGASGNTIYF. CDR3 DNA sequence: TGCGCCAGCAGTCCTCAACAGGGGGCGTCTGGAAACACCATATATTTT.

In its sample, this clonotype was seen once. The rearrangement links TRBV7-9 to TRBJ1-2; the D gene is possibly TRBD1 (5 bases). The ends were cut back, 2 bases at V and 8 bases at J, with 12 bases in the middle. Germline-derived CDR1 and CDR2 are SEHNR and FQNEAQ (reference sequence). This CDR3 spans 13 amino acids. The CDR3 DNA reads TGTGCCAGCAGCTTACAAGCACAGGCCGGCTACACCTTC. Protein: CASSLQAQAGYTF.

The V gene is TRBV20-1, the J gene TRBJ2-7; 10 bases are shared with TRBD1. Germline-derived CDR1 and CDR2 are DFQATT and SNEGSKA (reference sequence). The CDR3 spans 14 residues. With 6 bases clipped from V and 2 bases from J, the junction kept 7 bases outside the gene matches. This CDR3 reads CSASSTGGAYEQYF. For the CDR3, the DNA is TGCAGTGCCTCCTCGACAGGGGGCGCCTACGAGCAGTACTTC.

This clonotype showed up just a few times. The CDR3 reads CASSDRGNSNQPQHF. The DNA of the CDR3 is TGTGCCAGCAGTGACAGGGGAAATAGCAATCAGCCCCAGCATTTT. The genes are TRBV2 and TRBJ1-5, with a tentative D call TRBD1 (6 bases). V was pared by 3 bases and J by 0 bases, with 9 bases between. This CDR3 is built from 15 residues. CDR1 SNHLY and CDR2 FYNNEI come from the germline V gene.

This sequence joins TRBV20-1 and TRBJ1-4, with D unclear. The CDR3 is 13 amino acids. The germline V gene has CDR1 DFQATT and CDR2 SNEGSKA (reference sequence). Trimming shortened V by 5 bases and J by 3 bases, and 10 bases separated the two germline ends. DNA of the CDR3: TGCAGTGCTCTGGGTGGGTCTAATGAAAAACTGTTTTTT. Encoded protein: CSALGGSNEKLFF.

The chain recombines TRBV25-1 with TRBJ2-1; TRBD2 matches 10 bases. CDR1 and CDR2 (germline): MGHDK, SYGVNS. With V trimmed by 2 bases and J by 8 bases, 3 bases remained unmatched. The CDR3 length is 14 residues. The CDR3 reads CASSELAGVDEQFF. The CDR3 bases are TGTGCCAGCAGTGAACTAGCGGGGGTCGATGAGCAGTTCTTC.

The V gene is TRBV10-2, the J gene TRBJ2-7; 8 bases fit TRBD2. CDR3 length: 15 residues. V gave up 2 bases and J gave up 2 bases; unmatched junction bases: 5. Germline V lookup: CDR1 WSHSY, CDR2 SAAADI. Here the CDR3 reads CASSEMRGAPYEQYF. The CDR3 bases are TGCGCCAGCAGTGAGATGCGGGGGGCCCCCTACGAGCAGTACTTC.

The gene calls are TRBV29-1 and TRBJ2-7, with a tentative D call TRBD1 (6 bases). The CDR3 spans 12 residues. In germline, CDR1 is SQVTM, CDR2 ANQGSEA. V lost 6 bases and J 2 bases, leaving 11 bases between the germline ends. The CDR3 loop is CSVGTRAYEQYF. CDR3 bases: TGCAGCGTGGGGACAAGGGCCTACGAGCAGTACTTC.

The rearrangement uses TRBV29-1 and TRBJ1-1; TRBD1 matches 7 bases. Germline CDR1 and CDR2: SQVTM and ANQGSEA. The CDR3 contains 14 residues. The ends lost 4 bases at V and 4 bases at J; junction bases unmatched: 9. The CDR3 is CSVAPGQKGTEAFF. The CDR3 DNA follows: TGCAGCGTTGCACCGGGACAGAAGGGCACTGAAGCTTTCTTT.

The CDR3 here is CASSVSGGLANVLTF. Here the CDR3 DNA reads TGTGCCAGCAGCGTCTCCGGGGGGTTAGCCAACGTCCTGACTTTC. This chain links TRBV9 with TRBJ2-6; 7 positions match TRBD2. The ends lost 2 bases at V and 7 bases at J; junction bases unmatched: 6. The germline V gene encodes CDR1 SGDLS and CDR2 YYNGEE. The CDR3 is 15 amino acids.

This clonotype was observed a single time. The junction does not match germline at one end; this may be a read error. The chain recombines TRBV7-6 with TRBJ2-7, with D possibly matching TRBD1 (6 bases). The CDR3 covers 15 residues. Germline V gives CDR1 SGHVS, CDR2 FNYEAQ. The CDR3 protein is CASGLAQGSFYEQYF. Written as DNA, the CDR3 is TGTGCCAGCGGCTTAGCGCAGGGGTCCTTTTACGAGCAGTACTTC. The whole variable domain, filled in from reference TRBV7-6 and TRBJ2-7, reads GAGVSQSPRYKVTKRGQDVALRCDPISGHVSLYWYRQALGQGPEFLTYFNYEAQQDKSGLPNDRFSAERPEGSISTLTIQRTEQRDSAMYRCASGLAQGSFYEQYFGPGTRLTVT.

The chain recombines TRBV24-1 with TRBJ1-2; 7 nucleotides align to TRBD1. Germline V gives CDR1 KGHDR, CDR2 SFDVKD. CDR3 length equals 14 residues. The V gene end was trimmed by 3 bases and the J gene end by 3 bases; junction bases not matched to a gene: 3. In DNA form, the CDR3 reads TGTGCCACCAGTGATCCAGGGACAGACTATGGCTACACCTTC. Its translation: CATSDPGTDYGYTF.

This clonotype has a count of ten or more. This chain links TRBV19 with TRBJ1-6, with D possibly being TRBD1 (6 bases). CDR1 and CDR2 (germline): LNHDA, SQIVND (reference sequence). The CDR3 runs to 13 residues. Trimming took 11 bases from V and 5 from J, leaving 13 bases between them. The DNA for the CDR3 is TGTGCCGTCACTCAGGGGAATAATTCACCCCTCCACTTT. This sequence encodes CAVTQGNNSPLHF.